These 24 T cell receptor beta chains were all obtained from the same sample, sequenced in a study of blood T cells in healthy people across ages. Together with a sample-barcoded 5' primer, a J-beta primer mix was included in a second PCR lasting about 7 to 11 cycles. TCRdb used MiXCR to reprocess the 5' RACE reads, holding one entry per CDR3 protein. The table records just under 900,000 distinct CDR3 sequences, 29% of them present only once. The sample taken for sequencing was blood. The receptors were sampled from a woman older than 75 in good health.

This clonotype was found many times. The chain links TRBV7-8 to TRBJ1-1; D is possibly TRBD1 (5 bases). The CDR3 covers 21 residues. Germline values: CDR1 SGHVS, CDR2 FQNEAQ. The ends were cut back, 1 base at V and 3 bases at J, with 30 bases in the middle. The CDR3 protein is CASSLEPGRSRGNKGDTEAFF. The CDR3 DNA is TGTGCCAGCAGCTTAGAACCGGGCAGGAGCCGGGGCAATAAAGGAGACACTGAAGCTTTCTTT.

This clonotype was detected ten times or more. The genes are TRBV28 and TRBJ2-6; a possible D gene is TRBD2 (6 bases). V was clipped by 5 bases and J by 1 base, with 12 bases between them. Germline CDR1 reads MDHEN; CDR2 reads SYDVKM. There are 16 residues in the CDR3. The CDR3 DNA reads TGTGCCAGCAGTCCATGGGGGACTTCTGGGGCCAACGTCCTGACTTTC. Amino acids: CASSPWGTSGANVLTF.

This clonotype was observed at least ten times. CDR3 in amino acids: CASSWGGAGEQYF. The CDR3 DNA reads as TGTGCCAGCAGTTGGGGAGGGGCCGGGGAGCAGTACTTC. The chain couples TRBV7-9 to TRBJ2-7; 7 positions match TRBD2. The junction had 9 bases not matched to a gene; V was cut back by 6 bases and J by 7 bases. The CDR3 runs 13 residues. CDR1 and CDR2 from the germline V gene are SEHNR and FQNEAQ (reference sequence).

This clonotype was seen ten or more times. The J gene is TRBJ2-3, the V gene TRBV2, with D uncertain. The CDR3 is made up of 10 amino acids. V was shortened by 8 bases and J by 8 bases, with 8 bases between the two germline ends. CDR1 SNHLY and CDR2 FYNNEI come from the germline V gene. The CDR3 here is CASARSTQYF. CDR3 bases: TGTGCCAGCGCGAGGAGTACGCAGTATTTT.

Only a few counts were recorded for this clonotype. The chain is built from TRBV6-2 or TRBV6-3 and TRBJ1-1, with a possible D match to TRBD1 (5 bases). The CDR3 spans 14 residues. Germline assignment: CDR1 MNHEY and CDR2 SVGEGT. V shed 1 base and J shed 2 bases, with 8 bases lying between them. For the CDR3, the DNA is TGTGCCAGCAGTTACTGGGGCAAAAACACTGAAGCTTTCTTT. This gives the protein CASSYWGKNTEAFF.

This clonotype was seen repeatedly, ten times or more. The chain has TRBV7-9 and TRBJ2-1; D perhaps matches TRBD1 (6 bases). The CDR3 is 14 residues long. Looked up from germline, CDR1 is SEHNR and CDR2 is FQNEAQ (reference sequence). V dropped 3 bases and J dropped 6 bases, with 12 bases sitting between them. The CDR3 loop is CASSLWDISNEQFF. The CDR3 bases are TGTGCCAGCAGCTTGTGGGACATCAGCAATGAGCAGTTCTTC.

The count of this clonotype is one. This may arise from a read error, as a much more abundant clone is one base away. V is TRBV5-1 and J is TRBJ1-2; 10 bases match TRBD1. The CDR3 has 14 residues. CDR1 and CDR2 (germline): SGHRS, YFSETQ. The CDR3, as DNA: TGCGCCGGCAGCTCAGGGACAGGGGCCATCGGCTACACCTTC. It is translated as CAGSSGTGAIGYTF.

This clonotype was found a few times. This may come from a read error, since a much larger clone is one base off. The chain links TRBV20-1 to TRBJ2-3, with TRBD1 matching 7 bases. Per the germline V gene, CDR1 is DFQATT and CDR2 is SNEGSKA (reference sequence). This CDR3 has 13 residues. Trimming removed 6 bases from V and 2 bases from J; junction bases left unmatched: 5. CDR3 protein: CSARTGDTDTQYF. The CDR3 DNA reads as TGCAGTGCGCGGACAGGCGACACAGATACGCAGTATTTT.

CDR3: CASSERWPGSGGAGDTQYF. Here the CDR3 DNA reads TGCGCCAGCAGCGAAAGGTGGCCCGGTAGCGGGGGCGCCGGAGATACGCAGTATTTT. The V and J genes are TRBV4-3 and TRBJ2-3; 9 positions match TRBD2. V shed 5 bases, J shed 5 bases, and the junction held 20 bases outside the gene matches. CDR1 and CDR2 from the germline V gene are LGHNA and YSLEER. CDR3 length equals 19 residues.

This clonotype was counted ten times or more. The DNA of the CDR3 is TGTGCCAGCAGCGTAGATCGGGGTCCTGGGGCCAACGTCCTGACTTTC. Translating gives CASSVDRGPGANVLTF. The genes are TRBV9 and TRBJ2-6; a weak D match, TRBD2 (5 bases). CDR1 and CDR2 (germline): SGDLS, YYNGEE. Trimming pared 0 bases from V and 2 bases from J, leaving 9 bases between. The CDR3 is 16 residues long.

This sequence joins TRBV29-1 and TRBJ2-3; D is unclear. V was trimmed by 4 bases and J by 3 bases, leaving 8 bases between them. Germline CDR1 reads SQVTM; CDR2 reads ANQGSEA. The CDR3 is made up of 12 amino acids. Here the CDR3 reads CSVAVRTDTQYF. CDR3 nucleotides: TGCAGCGTTGCAGTCCGAACAGATACGCAGTATTTT.

The CDR3, as DNA: TGTGCCAGCAGCGTAAGGCCGGCGAGGGGGGCCTACGAGCAGTACTTC. It translates to CASSVRPARGAYEQYF. This sequence joins TRBV21-1 and TRBJ2-7; the listed D gene, TRBD1, was not tested against the DNA. TRBV21-1 counts as a pseudogene. This CDR3 spans 16 amino acids.

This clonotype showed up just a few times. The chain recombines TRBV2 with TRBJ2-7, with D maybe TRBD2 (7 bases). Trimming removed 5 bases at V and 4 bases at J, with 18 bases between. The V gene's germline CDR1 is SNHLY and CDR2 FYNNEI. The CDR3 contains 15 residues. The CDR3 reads CASSTLGGGNYEQYF. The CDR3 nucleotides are TGTGCCAGCAGTACACTGGGGGGGGGCAATTACGAGCAGTACTTC.

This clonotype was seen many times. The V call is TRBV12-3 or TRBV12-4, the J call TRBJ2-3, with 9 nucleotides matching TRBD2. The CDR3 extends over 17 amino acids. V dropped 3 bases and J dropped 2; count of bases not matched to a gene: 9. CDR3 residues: CASSLGLAGPSTDTQYF. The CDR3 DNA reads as TGTGCCAGCAGTTTGGGACTAGCAGGCCCCTCCACAGATACGCAGTATTTT.

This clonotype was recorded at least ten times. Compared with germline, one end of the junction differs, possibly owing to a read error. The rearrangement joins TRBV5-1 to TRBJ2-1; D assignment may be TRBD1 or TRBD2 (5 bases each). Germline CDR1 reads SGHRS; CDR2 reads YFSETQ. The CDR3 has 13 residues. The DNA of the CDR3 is TGCGCCAGCAGCGCCTCCCCCGGGACCGAGCCGTTCTTC. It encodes CASSASPGTEPFF.

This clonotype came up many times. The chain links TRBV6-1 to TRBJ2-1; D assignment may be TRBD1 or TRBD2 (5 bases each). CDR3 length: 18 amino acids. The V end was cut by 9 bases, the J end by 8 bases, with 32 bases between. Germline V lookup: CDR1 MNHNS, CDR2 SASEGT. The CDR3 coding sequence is TGTGCCAGTAAGTGGAGAGTTTCGAGGGACCCTTCACACGATGAGCAGTTCTTC. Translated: CASKWRVSRDPSHDEQFF.

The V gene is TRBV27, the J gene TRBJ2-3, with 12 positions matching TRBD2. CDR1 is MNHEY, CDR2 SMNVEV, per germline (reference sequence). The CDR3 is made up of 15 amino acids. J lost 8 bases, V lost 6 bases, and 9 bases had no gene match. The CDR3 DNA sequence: TGTGCCAGCAGCCCCGGTGGACTAGCGGGGACTACGCAGTATTTT. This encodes CASSPGGLAGTTQYF.

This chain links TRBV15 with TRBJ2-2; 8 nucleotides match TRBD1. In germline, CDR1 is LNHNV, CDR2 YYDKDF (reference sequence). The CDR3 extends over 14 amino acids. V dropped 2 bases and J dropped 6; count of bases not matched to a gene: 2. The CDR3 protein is CATSRTGGAGELFF. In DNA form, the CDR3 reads TGTGCCACCAGCAGAACAGGGGGTGCCGGGGAGCTGTTTTTT.

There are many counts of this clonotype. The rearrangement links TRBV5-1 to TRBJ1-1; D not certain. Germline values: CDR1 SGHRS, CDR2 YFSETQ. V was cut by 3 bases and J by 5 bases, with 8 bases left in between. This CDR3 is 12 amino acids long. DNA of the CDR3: TGCGCCAGCAGCTCCGGGAGGACTGAAGCTTTCTTT. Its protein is CASSSGRTEAFF.

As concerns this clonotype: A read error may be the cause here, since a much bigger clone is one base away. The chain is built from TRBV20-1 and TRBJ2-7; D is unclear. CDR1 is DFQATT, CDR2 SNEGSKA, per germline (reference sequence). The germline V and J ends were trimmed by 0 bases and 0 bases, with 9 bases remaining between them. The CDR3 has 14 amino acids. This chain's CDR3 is CSAREVQYSYEQYF. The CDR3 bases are TGCAGTGCTAGAGAGGTCCAGTACTCCTACGAGCAGTACTTC.

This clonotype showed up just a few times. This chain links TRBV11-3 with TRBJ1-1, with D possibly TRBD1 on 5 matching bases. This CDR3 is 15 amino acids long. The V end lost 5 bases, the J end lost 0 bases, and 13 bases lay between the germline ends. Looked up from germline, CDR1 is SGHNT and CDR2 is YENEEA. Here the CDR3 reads CASSVEGTVNTEAFF. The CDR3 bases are TGTGCCAGCAGCGTGGAGGGGACCGTGAACACTGAAGCTTTCTTT. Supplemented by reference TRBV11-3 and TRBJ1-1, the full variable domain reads EAGVVQSPRYKIIEKKQPVAFWCNPISGHNTLYWYLQNLGQGPELLIRYENEEAVDDSQLPKDRFSAERLKGVDSTLKIQPAELGDSAVYLCASSVEGTVNTEAFFGQGTRLTVV.

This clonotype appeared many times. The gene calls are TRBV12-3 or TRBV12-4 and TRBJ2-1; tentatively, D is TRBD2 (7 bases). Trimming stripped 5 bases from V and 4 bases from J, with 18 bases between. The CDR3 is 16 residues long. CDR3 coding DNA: TGTGCCAGCAGTCTTGTCGGGGGGCGGCAATACAATGAGCAGTTCTTC. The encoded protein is CASSLVGGRQYNEQFF.

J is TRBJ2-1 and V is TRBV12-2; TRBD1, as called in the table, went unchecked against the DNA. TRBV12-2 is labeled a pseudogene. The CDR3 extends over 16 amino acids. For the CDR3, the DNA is TGTGCAAGTCGCTTTGGGGACAGCGTCTCCTACAATGAGCAGTTCTTC. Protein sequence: CASRFGDSVSYNEQFF.

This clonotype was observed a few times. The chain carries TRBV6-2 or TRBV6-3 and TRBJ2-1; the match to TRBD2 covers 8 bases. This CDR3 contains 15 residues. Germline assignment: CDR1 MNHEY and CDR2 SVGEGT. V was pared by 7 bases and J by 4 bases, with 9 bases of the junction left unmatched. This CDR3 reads CASIKIGGAYNEQFF. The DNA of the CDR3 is TGTGCCAGCATAAAAATCGGGGGGGCTTACAATGAGCAGTTCTTC.